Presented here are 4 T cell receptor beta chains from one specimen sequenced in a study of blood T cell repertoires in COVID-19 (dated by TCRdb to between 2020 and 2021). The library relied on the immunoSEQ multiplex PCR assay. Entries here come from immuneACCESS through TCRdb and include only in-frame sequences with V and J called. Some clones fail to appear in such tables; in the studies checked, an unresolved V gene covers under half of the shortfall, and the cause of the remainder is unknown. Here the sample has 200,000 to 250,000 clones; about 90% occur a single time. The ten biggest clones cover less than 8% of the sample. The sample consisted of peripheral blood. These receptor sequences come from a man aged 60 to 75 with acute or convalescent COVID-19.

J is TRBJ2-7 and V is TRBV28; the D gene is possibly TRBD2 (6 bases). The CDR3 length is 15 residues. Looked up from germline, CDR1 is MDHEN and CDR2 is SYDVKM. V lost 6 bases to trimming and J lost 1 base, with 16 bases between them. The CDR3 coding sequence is TGTGCCAGCAGCGCCCGTGGGGGGTATTCCTACGAGCAGTACTTC. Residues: CASSARGGYSYEQYF. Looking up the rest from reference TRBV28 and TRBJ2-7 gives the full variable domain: DVKVTQSSRYLVKRTGEKVFLECVQDMDHENMFWYRQDPGLGLRLIYFSYDVKMKEKGDIPEGYSVSREKKERFSLILESASTNQTSMYLCASSARGGYSYEQYFGPGTRLTVT.

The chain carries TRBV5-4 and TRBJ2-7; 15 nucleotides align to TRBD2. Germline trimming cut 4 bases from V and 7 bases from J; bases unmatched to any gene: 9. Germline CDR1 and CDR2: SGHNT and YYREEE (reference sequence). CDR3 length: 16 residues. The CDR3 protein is CASSPGLAGGYREQYF. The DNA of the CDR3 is TGTGCCAGCAGCCCAGGACTAGCGGGAGGGTATCGGGAGCAGTACTTC.

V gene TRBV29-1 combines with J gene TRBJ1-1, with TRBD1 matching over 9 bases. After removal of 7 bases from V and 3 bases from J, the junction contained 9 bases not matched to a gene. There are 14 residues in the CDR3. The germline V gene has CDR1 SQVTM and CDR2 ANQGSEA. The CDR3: CSGLQGALDTEAFF. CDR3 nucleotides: TGCAGCGGTCTACAGGGGGCACTTGACACTGAAGCTTTCTTT.

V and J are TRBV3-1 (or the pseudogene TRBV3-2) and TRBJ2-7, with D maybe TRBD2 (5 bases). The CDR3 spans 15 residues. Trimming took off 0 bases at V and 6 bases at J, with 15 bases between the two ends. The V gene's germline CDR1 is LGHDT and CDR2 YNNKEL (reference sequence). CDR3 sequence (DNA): TGTGCCAGCAGCCAAGATCTGGCAGTCCGGGGCGAGCAGTACTTC. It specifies CASSQDLAVRGEQYF.